Presented here are 20 T cell receptor beta chains from one specimen sequenced in a study of response to subunit inactivated influenza vaccine. MiXCR was run by TCRdb on the RT-PCR reads, yielding one entry per CDR3 protein. Found here are 500,000 or so distinct CDR3 sequences, 9.5% to 12% of them singletons; the top ten hold roughly 12%. The material was PBMCs from blood, obtained around seven weeks after vaccination. These receptor sequences come from a man over 45 who received an inactivated influenza vaccine.

The chain joins TRBV7-9 to TRBJ1-1; no clear D gene. Trimming removed 3 bases at V and 5 bases at J, with 13 bases between. The CDR3 runs to 14 residues. CDR1 is SEHNR and CDR2 is FQNEAQ in the germline V gene (reference sequence). The CDR3 region has the DNA TGTGCCAGCAGCTTCGACGGGGTCCGGACTGAAGCTTTCTTT. Translating gives CASSFDGVRTEAFF.

This clonotype has only a few counts. The chain is built from TRBV29-1 and TRBJ1-2; TRBD1 matches 11 bases. V lost 6 bases to trimming and J lost 7 bases; unmatched junction nucleotides: 10. The germline CDR1 and CDR2 sequences are SQVTM and ANQGSEA. This CDR3 spans 14 amino acids. Here the CDR3 reads CSVFSGTGGGGYTF. The CDR3 DNA sequence: TGCAGCGTCTTCTCCGGGACAGGGGGAGGTGGCTACACCTTC.

This clonotype has just a few counts. The chain carries TRBV20-1 and TRBJ2-5; D assignment may be TRBD1 or TRBD2 (5 bases each). This CDR3 has 13 residues. The germline V gene encodes CDR1 DFQATT and CDR2 SNEGSKA (reference sequence). The CDR3 is CRALRGARETQYF. The CDR3 coding sequence is TGCAGAGCCCTAAGGGGAGCTAGGGAGACCCAGTACTTC.

This chain links TRBV20-1 with TRBJ1-2, with 8 bases matching TRBD1. Germline CDR1 DFQATT, CDR2 SNEGSKA (reference sequence). The V gene end was trimmed by 5 bases and the J gene end by 12 bases; junction bases not matched to a gene: 14. CDR3 length: 13 amino acids. The chain's CDR3 is CSAEDRGMSGDTF. The CDR3 coding sequence is TGCAGTGCTGAAGACAGGGGTATGAGCGGCGACACCTTC.

This clonotype was seen at least ten times. V is TRBV20-1 and J is TRBJ1-1, with D hard to call. The length of the CDR3 is 12 residues. From germline, CDR1 is DFQATT and CDR2 SNEGSKA (reference sequence). Trimming shortened V by 2 bases and J by 1 base, and 5 bases separated the two germline ends. CDR3 amino acids: CSARRQNTEAFF. CDR3 in DNA: TGCAGTGCTAGAAGGCAGAACACTGAAGCTTTCTTT.

This chain connects TRBV9 to TRBJ1-1, with 8 bases fitting TRBD1. Germline CDR1 reads SGDLS; CDR2 reads YYNGEE. V gave up 0 bases and J gave up 3 bases; unmatched junction bases: 7. CDR3 size: 16 residues. The CDR3 loop reads CASSVGGQGMYTEAFF. For the CDR3, the DNA is TGTGCCAGCAGCGTAGGAGGACAGGGAATGTACACTGAAGCTTTCTTT.

This clonotype was seen repeatedly, ten times or more. The chain employs TRBV4-3 and TRBJ1-1; unclear D gene. CDR3 length: 15 residues. The V gene's germline CDR1 is LGHNA and CDR2 YSLEER. The V end lost 3 bases, the J end lost 1 base, and 12 bases lay between the germline ends. The CDR3 loop reads CASSQNTVGNTEAFF. In DNA form, the CDR3 reads TGCGCCAGCAGCCAGAACACAGTGGGGAACACTGAAGCTTTCTTT.

The chain uses TRBV7-2 and TRBJ1-5; TRBD1 is a possible D gene (5 bases). Trimming shortened V by 1 base and J by 5 bases, and 9 bases separated the two germline ends. Germline CDR1 reads SGHTA; CDR2 reads FQGNSA. The CDR3 runs 14 residues. CDR3 DNA: TGTGCCAGCAGCTTAGTTATAGGGGATCAGCCCCAGCATTTT. It specifies CASSLVIGDQPQHF.

This clonotype was seen repeatedly, ten times or more. This rearrangement joins TRBV5-6 to TRBJ2-1, with D possibly being TRBD1 (6 bases). The CDR3 is 16 amino acids. Germline V gene data show CDR1 as SGHDT and CDR2 as YYEEEE. With 0 bases removed from V and 9 bases from J, the gap between germline ends came to 19 bases. The CDR3 DNA reads TGTGCCAGCAGCTTGGGTACAGGGCACTTAATCAGTGAGCAGTTCTTC. This gives the protein CASSLGTGHLISEQFF.

The V call is TRBV4-2, the J call TRBJ2-1; D perhaps matches TRBD2 (7 bases). The length of the CDR3 is 19 residues. The germline CDR1 and CDR2 sequences are LGHNA and YNFKEQ. With 1 base removed from V and 3 bases from J, the gap between germline ends came to 22 bases. DNA of the CDR3: TGTGCCAGCAGCCAAGCTTTTCTCGGCGGGCGGGGGCTCTACAATGAGCAGTTCTTC. This translates into CASSQAFLGGRGLYNEQFF.

This clonotype was found a few times. The genes are TRBV7-2 and TRBJ1-1; D is undetermined. Per the germline V gene, CDR1 is SGHTA and CDR2 is FQGNSA. CDR3 length: 15 residues. V was trimmed by 4 bases and J by 6 bases, leaving 18 bases between them. CDR3 DNA: TGTGCCAGCAGCTACGAATCAAGAGGGCGTGCTGAAGCTTTCTTT. Residues: CASSYESRGRAEAFF.

As concerns this clonotype: One end of the junction is discordant with germline, which a read error may explain. The chain employs TRBV3-1 and TRBJ2-3; D possibly corresponds to TRBD2 (6 bases). This CDR3 is built from 18 residues. Germline CDR1 reads LGHDT; CDR2 reads YNNKEL (reference sequence). CDR3 sequence reads: CTSCFFDSGGGLADTQYF. DNA for the CDR3: TGTACCAGCTGTTTTTTCGATTCTGGGGGAGGACTGGCAGATACGCAGTATTTT.

This clonotype appeared a few times. This sequence joins TRBV6-2 or TRBV6-3 and TRBJ1-6; 9 bases map to TRBD1. With V trimmed by 6 bases and J by 9 bases, 6 bases remained unmatched. CDR3 size: 14 residues. Germline V gives CDR1 MNHEY, CDR2 SVGEGT. The CDR3 nucleotides read TGTGCCAGCAGATATACAGGGGGCAGTTCACCCCTCCACTTT. Translated: CASRYTGGSSPLHF.

The chain couples TRBV28 to TRBJ2-7; D ambiguous. V was pared by 3 bases and J by 3 bases, with 12 bases between. The V gene's germline CDR1 is MDHEN and CDR2 SYDVKM. This CDR3 has 14 residues. CDR3 region: CASSFGGVRYEQYF. Written as DNA, the CDR3 is TGTGCCAGCAGTTTTGGCGGCGTCCGCTACGAGCAGTACTTC.

This chain joins TRBV5-6 and TRBJ2-1; 11 bases align to TRBD2. The V segment lost 4 bases and the J segment 13 bases; nucleotides outside the gene matches: 7. Germline values: CDR1 SGHDT, CDR2 YYEEEE. The CDR3 runs 13 residues. The CDR3 region is CASSRLAGRGQFF. CDR3 in DNA: TGTGCCAGCAGCAGACTAGCGGGGCGGGGACAGTTCTTC.

This clonotype was counted between two and nine times. The V call is TRBV20-1, the J call TRBJ2-6; D unresolved. Per the germline V gene, CDR1 is DFQATT and CDR2 is SNEGSKA (reference sequence). This CDR3 region has 14 residues. The V end was cut by 2 bases, the J end by 3 bases, with 8 bases between. The CDR3 protein is CSARQILGANVLTF. The CDR3, as DNA: TGCAGTGCTAGACAGATACTTGGGGCCAACGTCCTGACTTTC.

A few counts support this clonotype. The chain combines TRBV7-9 with TRBJ1-1, with D unresolved. The CDR3 sequence is 13 residues long. V was trimmed by 6 bases and J by 4 bases, leaving 12 bases between them. The germline CDR1 and CDR2 sequences are SEHNR and FQNEAQ (reference sequence). CDR3 nucleotide sequence: TGTGCCAGCAGTCCCGTGTACGGCACTGAAGCTTTCTTT. It encodes CASSPVYGTEAFF. Full variable domain (missing parts from reference TRBV7-9 and TRBJ1-1): DTGVSQNPRHKITKRGQNVTFRCDPISEHNRLYWYRQTLGQGPEFLTYFQNEAQLEKSRLLSDRFSAERPKGSFSTLEIQRTEQGDSAMYLCASSPVYGTEAFFGQGTRLTVV.

This clonotype was seen a few times. The chain employs TRBV4-1 and TRBJ1-2; D call uncertain. Trimming stripped 0 bases from V and 4 bases from J, with 15 bases between. This CDR3 spans 16 amino acids. The germline V gene encodes CDR1 MGHRA and CDR2 YSYEKL. The DNA for the CDR3 is TGCGCCAGCAGCCAAGATGTAACGGACGTGGGCTATGGCTACACCTTC. Its translation is CASSQDVTDVGYGYTF.

The chain has TRBV12-3 or TRBV12-4 and TRBJ1-5, with a weak D call TRBD1 (5 bases). This CDR3 has 14 residues. V lost 3 bases and J 5 bases, leaving 11 bases between the germline ends. Here the CDR3 reads CASSFAGSHQPQHF. The CDR3 DNA reads TGTGCCAGCAGTTTTGCAGGGAGTCATCAGCCCCAGCATTTT.

The J gene is TRBJ2-3, the V gene TRBV5-1; 8 bases are shared with TRBD1. V dropped 2 bases and J dropped 6; count of bases not matched to a gene: 8. The CDR3 is made up of 15 amino acids. CDR1 is SGHRS and CDR2 is YFSETQ in the germline V gene. The CDR3 bases are TGCGCCAGCAGCTTCGCGGCTACAGGGGGGGATACGCAGTATTTT. Encoded protein: CASSFAATGGDTQYF.